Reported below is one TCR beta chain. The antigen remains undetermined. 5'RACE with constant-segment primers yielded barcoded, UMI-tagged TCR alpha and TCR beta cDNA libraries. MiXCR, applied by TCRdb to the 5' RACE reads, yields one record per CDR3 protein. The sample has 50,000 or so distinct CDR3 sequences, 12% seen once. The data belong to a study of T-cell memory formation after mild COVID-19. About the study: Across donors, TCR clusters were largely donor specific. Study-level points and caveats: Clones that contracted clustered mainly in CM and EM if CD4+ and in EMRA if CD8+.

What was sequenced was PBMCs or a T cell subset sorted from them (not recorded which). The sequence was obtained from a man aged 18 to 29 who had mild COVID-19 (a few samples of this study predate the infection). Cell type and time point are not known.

CDR3 region: CATSRVRGLAQPQHF. In DNA form, the CDR3 reads TGTGCCACCAGCAGAGTTCGGGGATTGGCTCAGCCCCAGCATTTT. The chain has TRBV15 and TRBJ1-5; D not resolved. The germline V gene encodes CDR1 LNHNV and CDR2 YYDKDF (reference sequence). This CDR3 has 15 amino acids. V gave up 1 base and J gave up 6 bases, with 13 bases separating them.